These 3 T cell receptor beta chains were sequenced from one sample in a study of neoadjuvant nivolumab and ipilimumab in lung cancer. Sequencing used immunoSEQ multiplex PCR; TCRdb keeps in-frame clones, though not all of them. The table includes roughly 45,000 clones, more than 85% detected once. Here the sequenced sample was blood, taken before neoadjuvant nivolumab, alone or with ipilimumab. The receptor set was obtained from an adult with non-small cell lung cancer. Some clones in this sample may be carry-over from other donors' samples.

This chain connects TRBV4-1 to TRBJ2-1, with 13 bases fitting TRBD2. The CDR3 is made up of 17 amino acids. Germline lookup yields CDR1 MGHRA and CDR2 YSYEKL. Losses at the gene ends were 2 bases for V and 8 bases for J; bases not matched to a gene: 9. The CDR3 is CASSQQLAGGSGYEQFF. CDR3 in DNA: TGCGCCAGCAGCCAACAACTAGCGGGAGGGTCAGGCTATGAGCAGTTCTTC.

This clone was counted once. V usage is TRBV6-5 and J usage is TRBJ2-3; TRBD1 matches 7 bases. Germline CDR1 MNHEY, CDR2 SVGAGI. V lost 0 bases and J lost 4; bases outside the gene matches: 1. The CDR3 is 14 amino acids. As DNA, the CDR3 is TGTGCCAGCAGTTACTCCCAGGGGGCAGATACGCAGTATTTT. Translated, it gives CASSYSQGADTQYF.

The chain is built from TRBV5-1 and TRBJ2-7; 7 nucleotides align to TRBD1. The CDR3 totals 16 residues. Germline V CDR1 and CDR2: SGHRS, YFSETQ. Germline trimming cut 4 bases from V and 7 bases from J; bases unmatched to any gene: 17. CDR3 sequence (DNA): TGCGCCAGCAGCCCACATTCGGGACAGAGGGTTCGTGAGCAGTACTTC. This codes for CASSPHSGQRVREQYF.